The next 29 T cell receptor beta chains were all read from a single sample in a study of cytomegalovirus exposure and HLA in healthy donors. Both 60 Vbeta primers and 13 Jbeta primers went into the PCR. Method: immunoSEQ multiplex PCR; TCRdb's copy keeps in-frame clones and lacks some. Of 95,000 to 100,000 clones in the sample, 60% to 80% are singletons; the top ten hold less than 8.5%. The source material was PBMCs. The source of these receptors is a female donor in good health and CMV-seronegative.

This clone was picked up a small number of times. The rearrangement links TRBV28 to TRBJ2-5; 16 bases agree with TRBD2. The V gene's germline CDR1 is MDHEN and CDR2 SYDVKM. The trim removed 4 bases at V and 10 bases at J, leaving 21 bases unmatched. This CDR3 contains 20 residues. The CDR3 loop is CASSSQRRAGTSGRALDQYF. The DNA for the CDR3 is TGTGCCAGCAGTTCCCAAAGACGAGCCGGGACTAGCGGGAGGGCTCTAGACCAGTACTTC.

V gene TRBV6-1 combines with J gene TRBJ2-5; 9 bases match TRBD2. CDR3 size: 13 residues. With V trimmed by 6 bases and J by 4 bases, 3 bases remained unmatched. CDR1 and CDR2 from the germline V gene are MNHNS and SASEGT. CDR3 nucleotide sequence: TGTGCCAGCAGGGGACTAGCCTCAGAGACCCAGTACTTC. It codes for CASRGLASETQYF.

The chain joins TRBV27 to TRBJ2-3; the match to TRBD2 covers 7 bases. Looked up from germline, CDR1 is MNHEY and CDR2 is SMNVEV (reference sequence). V lost 6 bases, J lost 0 bases, and 12 bases stayed unmatched. This CDR3 region has 17 residues. CDR3 bases: TGTGCCAGCAGCCCCCTAGCGGATAGTGCTAGCACAGATACGCAGTATTTT. Translated: CASSPLADSASTDTQYF.

This clone came up a few times. For the CDR3, the DNA is TGCGCCAGCAGCCCTGGGACAGGGAACGAAAAACTGTTTTTT. Amino acid sequence: CASSPGTGNEKLFF. The rearrangement links TRBV5-1 to TRBJ1-4; 9 bases are a match to TRBD1. This CDR3 is 14 amino acids long. Trimming cost V 4 bases and J 8 bases; bases outside gene matches: 6. CDR1 is SGHRS and CDR2 is YFSETQ in the germline V gene.

The CDR3 nucleotides read TGTGCCAGCTCCCCAGACACTCCTCTGGGCTACACCTTC. Translating gives CASSPDTPLGYTF. V is TRBV18 and J is TRBJ1-2; D unresolved. The germline gives CDR1 KGHSH, CDR2 LQKENI. The CDR3 contains 13 residues. Trimming pared 6 bases from V and 8 bases from J, leaving 16 bases between.

This chain connects TRBV7-2 to TRBJ2-5, with D possibly being TRBD2 (6 bases). The V end lost 5 bases, the J end lost 4 bases, and 8 bases lay between the germline ends. The CDR3 runs 12 residues. Germline V gene lookup returns CDR1 SGHTA and CDR2 FQGNSA. CDR3 residues: CASSPAGETQYF. For the CDR3, the DNA is TGTGCCAGCAGCCCAGCGGGAGAGACCCAGTACTTC.

The chain is built from TRBV30 and TRBJ2-3; 14 bases agree with TRBD2. Germline-derived CDR1 and CDR2 are GTSNPN and SVGIG (reference sequence). This CDR3 is 15 amino acids long. V was clipped by 7 bases and J by 5 bases; unmatched bases: 8. The CDR3 nucleotides read TGTGCCTCCCCGACTAGCGGGGGGGCAGGAGATACGCAGTATTTT. It translates to CASPTSGGAGDTQYF.

The count of this clone is one. The chain joins TRBV5-8 to TRBJ1-5, with D hard to call. This CDR3 spans 15 amino acids. The V end was cut by 0 bases, the J end by 6 bases, with 13 bases between. Germline values: CDR1 SGHTS, CDR2 YDEGEE. CDR3 residues: CASSLEGQSGQPQHF. CDR3 DNA sequence: TGTGCCAGCAGCTTGGAAGGTCAGAGCGGTCAGCCCCAGCATTTT.

The V and J genes are TRBV4-3 and TRBJ2-3; 7 nucleotides match TRBD2. Germline V gene data show CDR1 as LGHNA and CDR2 as YSLEER. Losses at the gene ends were 0 bases for V and 2 bases for J; bases not matched to a gene: 8. The CDR3 consists of 17 residues. The CDR3 DNA reads as TGCGCCAGCAGCCAAGATCCGTGGAGCGGGAACACAGATACGCAGTATTTT. Its translation is CASSQDPWSGNTDTQYF.

The chain uses TRBV28 and TRBJ1-2; 11 bases line up with TRBD1. The CDR3 sequence is 19 residues long. V dropped 2 bases and J dropped 0; count of bases not matched to a gene: 11. Germline V gene data show CDR1 as MDHEN and CDR2 as SYDVKM. CDR3 protein: CASSLTQGDRGLTNYGYTF. Written as DNA, the CDR3 is TGTGCCAGCAGTTTAACTCAGGGGGACAGGGGGTTAACTAACTATGGCTACACCTTC.

This clone was recorded a few times. The chain links TRBV7-2 to TRBJ2-7, with D perhaps TRBD1 (7 bases). Germline-derived CDR1 and CDR2 are SGHTA and FQGNSA. With 5 bases removed from V and 4 bases from J, the gap between germline ends came to 21 bases. The CDR3 consists of 16 residues. Here the CDR3 DNA reads TGTGCCAGCAGCCCACGGGGGACAGCTAGGGGGTACGAGCAGTACTTC. This codes for CASSPRGTARGYEQYF.

This chain joins TRBV18 and TRBJ2-1, with 9 positions matching TRBD2. The V and J ends lost 3 bases and 2 bases, in that order; junction bases with no gene match: 5. Germline CDR1 and CDR2: KGHSH and LQKENI. The CDR3 length is 16 residues. The CDR3 loop is CASSPFLAGAYNEQFF. For the CDR3, the DNA is TGTGCCAGCTCACCCTTTTTAGCGGGGGCCTACAATGAGCAGTTCTTC.

This chain connects TRBV13 to TRBJ2-3; 11 bases align to TRBD2. Germline V gives CDR1 PRHDT, CDR2 FYEKMQ (reference sequence). The junction had 16 bases not matched to a gene; V was cut back by 3 bases and J by 2 bases. This CDR3 contains 20 residues. CDR3 region: CASSLVSPFSGGVYTDTQYF. The CDR3 DNA follows: TGTGCCAGCAGCTTGGTTTCCCCCTTTAGCGGGGGGGTTTACACAGATACGCAGTATTTT.

The gene calls are TRBV19 and TRBJ1-5, with D uncertain. V lost 1 base and J 3 bases, leaving 10 bases between the germline ends. CDR1 is LNHDA and CDR2 is SQIVND in the germline V gene (reference sequence). The length of the CDR3 is 15 residues. CDR3 nucleotide sequence: TGTGCCAGTAGTATAGGAGACGGGTTCAATCAGCCCCAGCATTTT. Translation gives CASSIGDGFNQPQHF.

This chain links TRBV10-2 with TRBJ1-2; 8 bases align to TRBD1. The CDR3 has 13 amino acids. Germline CDR1 and CDR2: WSHSY and SAAADI. The V segment lost 7 bases and the J segment 4 bases; nucleotides outside the gene matches: 5. This chain's CDR3 is CASKGQGPYGYTF. The DNA for the CDR3 is TGCGCCAGCAAAGGACAGGGTCCCTATGGCTACACCTTC.

This sequence joins TRBV7-8 and TRBJ1-1; perhaps TRBD1 as D (6 bases). With 4 bases removed from V and 1 base from J, the gap between germline ends came to 19 bases. The CDR3 totals 17 residues. Germline CDR1 SGHVS, CDR2 FQNEAQ. The CDR3 here is CASSSSSAGVRNTEAFF. The CDR3 DNA sequence: TGTGCCAGCAGCTCGAGTAGTGCAGGGGTTCGGAACACTGAAGCTTTCTTT.

This clone was counted once. The rearrangement links TRBV5-1 to TRBJ2-5, with D possibly TRBD2 on 5 matching bases. V was trimmed by 2 bases and J by 5 bases, leaving 10 bases between them. CDR3 length: 13 amino acids. Germline CDR1 SGHRS, CDR2 YFSETQ. The CDR3 DNA follows: TGCGCCAGCAGCTTTGGGCGGGCGGAGACCCAGTACTTC. The encoded protein is CASSFGRAETQYF.

The chain employs TRBV5-1 and TRBJ1-1, with 7 bases lining up with TRBD1. Trimming cost V 3 bases and J 1 base; bases outside gene matches: 6. CDR1 and CDR2 (germline): SGHRS, YFSETQ. This CDR3 has 15 amino acids. CDR3 sequence reads: CASSYRGGTNTEAFF. As DNA, the CDR3 is TGCGCCAGCAGCTACAGGGGAGGTACGAACACTGAAGCTTTCTTT.

The J gene is TRBJ2-5, the V gene TRBV28, with D possibly TRBD1 on 5 matching bases. CDR1 and CDR2 (germline): MDHEN, SYDVKM. CDR3 length: 12 amino acids. V lost 4 bases and J 3 bases, leaving 6 bases between the germline ends. For the CDR3, the DNA is TGTGCCAGCAGTTCAGGGAAAGAGACCCAGTACTTC. It codes for CASSSGKETQYF.

This clone was counted only a few times. The chain has TRBV28 and TRBJ2-3, with 12 bases matching TRBD2. Germline CDR1 is MDHEN and CDR2 is SYDVKM. Germline trimming cut 7 bases from V and 10 bases from J; bases unmatched to any gene: 12. CDR3 length equals 15 residues. The CDR3 bases are TGTGCCAGCACGACTAGCGGGAGTTCTCACCCATCGCAGTATTTT. Translation: CASTTSGSSHPSQYF. The full variable domain, its missing parts supplied by reference TRBV28 and TRBJ2-3, is DVKVTQSSRYLVKRTGEKVFLECVQDMDHENMFWYRQDPGLGLRLIYFSYDVKMKEKGDIPEGYSVSREKKERFSLILESASTNQTSMYLCASTTSGSSHPSQYFGPGTRLTVL.

The chain has TRBV2 and TRBJ2-5; 10 bases line up with TRBD1. The CDR3 is 15 amino acids. Germline CDR1 reads SNHLY; CDR2 reads FYNNEI. The V gene end was trimmed by 6 bases and the J gene end by 2 bases; junction bases not matched to a gene: 6. CDR3 amino acids: CASRPTGGRQETQYF. Written as DNA, the CDR3 is TGTGCCAGCAGGCCGACAGGGGGCCGGCAAGAGACCCAGTACTTC.

This clone appeared a single time. The chain uses TRBV19 and TRBJ1-2; TRBD1 matches 7 bases. Germline CDR1 reads LNHDA; CDR2 reads SQIVND (reference sequence). CDR3 length: 14 residues. V lost 2 bases to trimming and J lost 4 bases; unmatched junction nucleotides: 4. The CDR3 reads CASSIRQGSYGYTF. CDR3 nucleotide sequence: TGTGCCAGTAGTATACGACAGGGAAGCTATGGCTACACCTTC.

The rearrangement links TRBV10-1 to TRBJ1-5, with 10 bases aligning to TRBD1. The V and J ends lost 6 bases and 7 bases, in that order; junction bases with no gene match: 9. Germline CDR1 reads WNHNN; CDR2 reads SYGVQD (reference sequence). The CDR3 sequence is 15 residues long. CDR3 amino acids: CASRRRTGGKQPQHF. Written as DNA, the CDR3 is TGCGCCAGCAGACGCCGGACAGGGGGTAAACAGCCCCAGCATTTT.

The rearrangement joins TRBV29-1 to TRBJ2-5; perhaps TRBD2 as D (6 bases). This CDR3 is 13 amino acids long. Trimming took off 4 bases at V and 2 bases at J, with 11 bases between the two ends. The germline V gene has CDR1 SQVTM and CDR2 ANQGSEA. CDR3 sequence reads: CSVAPGTQETQYF. The CDR3 bases are TGCAGCGTTGCGCCCGGGACTCAAGAGACCCAGTACTTC.

This rearrangement joins TRBV29-1 to TRBJ2-1, with D possibly matching TRBD2 (5 bases). Per the germline V gene, CDR1 is SQVTM and CDR2 is ANQGSEA. This CDR3 is 15 amino acids long. V was pared by 4 bases and J by 0 bases, with 13 bases between. CDR3 coding DNA: TGCAGCGTTGCGACCTTAAGCGGCTCCTACAATGAGCAGTTCTTC. Translating it yields CSVATLSGSYNEQFF.

This clone was recorded once. This chain uses TRBV7-9 with TRBJ2-5; unclear D gene. The V and J ends lost 0 bases and 2 bases respectively, with 7 bases between them. The CDR3 covers 14 residues. Germline CDR1 and CDR2: SEHNR and FQNEAQ (reference sequence). CDR3: CASSLARRQETQYF. In nucleotides, the CDR3 is TGTGCCAGCAGCTTAGCGCGGCGACAAGAGACCCAGTACTTC.

This chain connects TRBV27 to TRBJ1-5; D gene ambiguous. V was clipped by 0 bases and J by 6 bases, with 12 bases between them. CDR3 length: 15 residues. In germline, CDR1 is MNHEY, CDR2 SMNVEV (reference sequence). The CDR3 bases are TGTGCCAGCAGTTTATCGTTCTCACCGGTTCAGCCCCAGCATTTT. Its protein is CASSLSFSPVQPQHF.

The V and J genes are TRBV5-1 and TRBJ2-5; a possible D gene is TRBD1 (6 bases). TRBJ2-7 matches the DNA end more closely, so the J call is doubtful. The CDR3 sequence is 15 residues long. CDR1 is SGHRS and CDR2 is YFSETQ in the germline V gene. CDR3 coding DNA: TGCGCCAGCAGGAGGATTGGGGGCGAGGGGTACGAGCAGTACTTC. This translates into CASRRIGGEGYEQYF.

The chain is built from TRBV2 and TRBJ2-1; 13 positions match TRBD2. Trimming at V came to 8 bases and at J to 7 bases, leaving 8 bases not matched to a gene. Germline loops: CDR1 SNHLY, CDR2 FYNNEI. The length of the CDR3 is 15 residues. The CDR3 reads CASANSGLAGNEQFF. DNA of the CDR3: TGTGCCAGCGCCAACTCGGGACTAGCGGGGAATGAGCAGTTCTTC.